The rows below give T cell receptor beta chains drawn from one sample of a study of T cell repertoires in cytomegalovirus infection. Their cognate antigens are unknown. TCRdb reprocessed the reads via MiXCR and lists one record per CDR3 protein. The data hold 75,000 to 100,000 distinct CDR3 sequences, with 25% to 30% observed a single time. The sample consisted of CD8+ T cells from cultured PBMCs, taken from culture after CMV antigen stimulation. Every receptor here comes from a human donor in good health (CMV status not recorded). Some clones in this sample may be carry-over from other donors' samples. The CDR3 runs from the conserved cysteine through the conserved F or W. The D gene is left open where the match is weak. Not all rows give a size; the values are once, few, many and, for expanded clones, a class.

.	TRBD1	TRBJ1-3	TRBV5-1	TGCGCCAGCAGCCTGGGACAGGCGTCCTCTGGAAACACCATATATTTT	CASSLGQASSGNTIYF
many	.	TRBJ1-1	TRBV7-9	TGTGCCAGCAGCCAAGGACGGGGGAAGAACACTGAAGCTTTCTTT	CASSQGRGKNTEAFF
once	.	TRBJ1-2	TRBV15	TGTGCCACCAGCCCGGCGGGGGTCTATGGCTACACCTTC	CATSPAGVYGYTF
.	.	TRBJ1-1	TRBV27	TGTGCCAGCAGTTTGAACACCCTGAACACTGAAGCTTTCTTT	CASSLNTLNTEAFF
many	.	TRBJ2-5	TRBV19	TGTGCCAGTAGTATGCTTATAGGGGGGGAAGGAGAGACCCAGTACTTC	CASSMLIGGEGETQYF
.	.	TRBJ1-2	TRBV27	TGTGCCAGCAGTTCCGCGACAGCCTATGGCTACACCTTC	CASSSATAYGYTF
many	TRBD1	TRBJ2-7	TRBV7-9	TGTGCCAGCAGCTTAATCCGAGACAGGGGACACGAGCAGTACTTC	CASSLIRDRGHEQYF
few	TRBD1	TRBJ1-1	TRBV20-1	TGCAGTGCTTCCGATCCAGGGGGTAGCACTGAAGCTTTCTTT	CSASDPGGSTEAFF
few	.	TRBJ1-1	TRBV19	TGTGCCAGTAGTCCAGGGAGGACTGAAGCTTTCTTT	CASSPGRTEAFF
few	.	TRBJ2-6	TRBV19	TGTGCCAGTAGTTTCGGGCTAGCAGGCTCTGGGGCCAACGTCCTGACTTTC	CASSFGLAGSGANVLTF
.	.	TRBJ1-4	TRBV6-6	TGTGCCAGCAGTTCTCGGACTGCAACTAATGAAAAACTGTTTTTT	CASSSRTATNEKLFF
few	.	TRBJ2-2	TRBV4-1	TGCGCCAGCAGCCAAGAAAATCACCCCGGGGAGCTGTTTTTT	CASSQENHPGELFF
few	TRBD1	TRBJ2-2	TRBV28	TGTGCCAGCAGGAAGACAGGGATGAGCACCGGGGAGCTGTTTTTT	CASRKTGMSTGELFF
once	TRBD2	TRBJ2-1	TRBV5-6	TGTGCCAGCAGACCCGTAGCCGGGACTAGCGGGGATGATGAGCAGTTCTTC	CASRPVAGTSGDDEQFF
.	TRBD2	TRBJ2-5	TRBV27	TGTGCCAGCAGTTTATCTAGCGGGGGGGCCTTGGAGACCCAGTACTTC	CASSLSSGGALETQYF
few	.	TRBJ2-1	TRBV11-2	TGTGCCAGCAGCTTAGGAGGGGTGCCCTACAATGAGCAGTTCTTC	CASSLGGVPYNEQFF
.	TRBD2	TRBJ2-1	TRBV12-3/TRBV12-4	TGTGCCAGTAGAGCGGGGGGGAGCTCCTACAATGAGCAGTTCTTC	CASRAGGSSYNEQFF
few	TRBD2	TRBJ2-5	TRBV2	TGTGCCAGCAGTACGCCCAGCGGGGGGGGTACCCAAGAGACCCAGTACTTC	CASSTPSGGGTQETQYF
.	.	TRBJ1-1	TRBV7-9	TGTGCCAGCAGCTTAGGACGTCACCCTGAAGCTTTCTTT	CASSLGRHPEAFF
.	TRBD1	TRBJ2-1	TRBV4-1	TGCGCCAGCAGCCACCCGGGACAGGTGATTGTGCAGTTCTTC	CASSHPGQVIVQFF
.	TRBD1	TRBJ1-2	TRBV7-9	TGTGCCAGCAGCTTCTCTGGGCAGGGGGCCGAGGGCTACACCTTC	CASSFSGQGAEGYTF
many	TRBD1	TRBJ1-5	TRBV20-1	TGCAGTGCTAGGGACCCGGGGACAGGGGGCAATCAGCCCCAGCATTTT	CSARDPGTGGNQPQHF
.	TRBD2	TRBJ2-1	TRBV20-1	TGCAGTGCTCAAAGGACTAGCGGGATTAGCTCCTACAATGAGCAGTTCTTC	CSAQRTSGISSYNEQFF
many	TRBD1	TRBJ1-1	TRBV27	TGTGCCAGCAGTTTAGACAGGGCTAGCACTGAAGCTTTCTTT	CASSLDRASTEAFF
few	.	TRBJ1-5	TRBV27	TGTGCCAGCAGTTTATTTGGGGGTAGCAATCAGCCCCAGCATTTT	CASSLFGGSNQPQHF
few	.	TRBJ2-1	TRBV27	TGTGCCAGCAGTTTATATCTGAGCAATGAGCAGTTCTTC	CASSLYLSNEQFF
many	TRBD2	TRBJ2-7	TRBV28	TGTGCCAGCAGTTTTTCTCCCAGCGGGGGGCACTCCTACGAGCAGTACTTC	CASSFSPSGGHSYEQYF
.	.	TRBJ1-1	TRBV27	TGTGCCAGCAGTTTTGAGGGCGACACTGAAGCTTTCTTT	CASSFEGDTEAFF
few	TRBD1	TRBJ2-5	TRBV4-1	TGCGCCAGCAGCCAAGCCCCCCCAGGGGGCGTGGAGACCCAGTACTTC	CASSQAPPGGVETQYF
few	TRBD2	TRBJ2-5	TRBV7-6	TGTGCCAGCAGCCACAAATCTAGCGGGGGGCAAGAGACCCAGTACTTC	CASSHKSSGGQETQYF
many	TRBD1	TRBJ2-7	TRBV7-9	TGTGCCAGCAGCATCCGGGACAGGGGGCGGTGGGAGCAGTACTTC	CASSIRDRGRWEQYF
.	TRBD1	TRBJ1-1	TRBV29-1	TGCAGCGTTGACCTGGCAGACAGGGCGAGGATCACTGAAGCTTTCTTT	CSVDLADRARITEAFF
.	.	TRBJ2-1	TRBV27	TGTGCCAGCAGTTTAAGAGCGGGGCAGGGGGGTCGGGAGCAGTTCTTC	CASSLRAGQGGREQFF
.	.	TRBJ2-6	TRBV7-9	TGTGCCAGCACCAATATCAACTCTGGGGCCAACGTCCTGACTTTC	CASTNINSGANVLTF
.	TRBD1	TRBJ1-6	TRBV12-3/TRBV12-4	TGTGCCAGCAGGCGGGACAGGGTGAATTCACCCCTCCACTTT	CASRRDRVNSPLHF
.	TRBD1	TRBJ1-5	TRBV27	TGTGCCAGCAGCCCCGGGACAGGGGGCCTCCAGCCCCAGCATTTT	CASSPGTGGLQPQHF
many	TRBD2	TRBJ2-2	TRBV2	TGTGCCAGCGTGAGGCTAGCGGGGGCCGGGGAGCTGTTTTTT	CASVRLAGAGELFF
many	TRBD1	TRBJ2-3	TRBV5-1	TGCGCCAGCAGCACACCAGGGGGTGTGGGGACAGGTCCTACAGATACGCAGTATTTT	CASSTPGGVGTGPTDTQYF
few	.	TRBJ1-4	TRBV7-9	TGTGCCAGCAGCTTAGCAGGGTCAACTAATGAAAAACTGTTTTTT	CASSLAGSTNEKLFF
.	.	TRBJ1-1	TRBV7-9	TGTGCCAGCAGACCAGCGGAGTTTGAAGCTTTCTTT	CASRPAEFEAFF
.	TRBD1	TRBJ1-5	TRBV27	TGTGCCAGTTCCTGGGGACAGGGGAGCAATCAGCCCCAGCATTTT	CASSWGQGSNQPQHF
.	TRBD2	TRBJ2-7	TRBV5-1	TGCGCCAGCAGCTTGCGGGAGCGGGGAGATACCTACGAGCAGTACTTC	CASSLRERGDTYEQYF
.	.	TRBJ2-7	TRBV7-6	TGTGCCAGCAGCCCGGAAGTTTTCTACGAGCAGTACTTC	CASSPEVFYEQYF
.	.	TRBJ1-4	TRBV2	TGTGCCAGCAGCGCCCCGGATGGGAGCTCTAATGAAAAACTGTTTTTT	CASSAPDGSSNEKLFF
many	.	TRBJ2-1	TRBV7-2	TGTGCCAGCAGCTTCTGGGGACGGGTGGACAATGAGCAGTTCTTC	CASSFWGRVDNEQFF
few	TRBD2	TRBJ2-3	TRBV9	TGTGCCAGCAGCGTATTGGGTAGCGGGGTCACAGATACGCAGTATTTT	CASSVLGSGVTDTQYF
few	.	TRBJ1-5	TRBV7-2	TGTGCCAGCAGCCAATGGGACCGTAATCAGCCCCAGCATTTT	CASSQWDRNQPQHF
.	TRBD2	TRBJ2-1	TRBV3-1	TGTGCCAGCAGCCAAGGGCTAGCGGATTACTACAATGAACAGTTCTTC	CASSQGLADYYNEQFF
.	.	TRBJ1-5	TRBV12-3/TRBV12-4	TGTGCCAGCAGTTTCTGGGGGGCCGGAGAGCCCCAGCATTTT	CASSFWGAGEPQHF
.	TRBD1	TRBJ1-3	TRBV6-1	TGTGCCAGCAAGGGACAGGGCTCTGGAAACACCATATATTTT	CASKGQGSGNTIYF
few	TRBD2	TRBJ2-5	TRBV7-2	TGTGCCAGCAGCTTAGACGCGGGAGCGGAAGAGACCCAGTACTTC	CASSLDAGAEETQYF
many	TRBD2	TRBJ2-5	TRBV12-3/TRBV12-4	TGTGCCAGCAGTTTATTAGCGGGGTACCAAGAGACCCAGTACTTC	CASSLLAGYQETQYF
few	TRBD2	TRBJ2-3	TRBV7-9	TGTGCCAGCAGCCACATGGCGGGGGACACAGATACGCAGTATTTT	CASSHMAGDTDTQYF
many	.	TRBJ1-3	TRBV5-4	TGTGCCAGCAGCCAGACGGGGTCTGGAAACACCATATATTTT	CASSQTGSGNTIYF
.	.	TRBJ1-5	TRBV7-9	TGTGCCAGCAGCTCCTCCCTAGGGTGGGACAATCAGCCCCAGCATTTT	CASSSSLGWDNQPQHF